This T cell receptor (beta chain) was recovered during a study of shared clonotypes between healthy human individuals. Researchers ran the assay at a deep level. The protocol was immunoSEQ multiplex PCR, while the TCRdb copy is restricted to in-frame clones and leaves out a portion. The repertoire holds some 470,000 clones, about 82% seen once, with 13% in the top ten. Concerning this clone: Its specificity is not known.

Overall study findings and caveats: Few donors restricted represented genetic and exposure-history diversity. Sampling covered nothing but blood. Tissue TCR repertoires likely differ from those found in blood.

Germline values: CDR1 KGHSH, CDR2 LQKENI. The CDR3 sequence is 16 residues long. V was shortened by 1 base and J by 2 bases, with 15 bases between the two germline ends. The material sequenced was PBMCs. This TCR came from a woman in her forties in good health. Some clones in this sample may be carry-over from other donors' samples. This chain uses TRBV18 with TRBJ2-7, with D perhaps TRBD1 (6 bases). CDR3 bases: TGTGCCAGCTCACCACGAATCGGGACACCCGCCTACGAGCAGTACTTC. It specifies CASSPRIGTPAYEQYF.